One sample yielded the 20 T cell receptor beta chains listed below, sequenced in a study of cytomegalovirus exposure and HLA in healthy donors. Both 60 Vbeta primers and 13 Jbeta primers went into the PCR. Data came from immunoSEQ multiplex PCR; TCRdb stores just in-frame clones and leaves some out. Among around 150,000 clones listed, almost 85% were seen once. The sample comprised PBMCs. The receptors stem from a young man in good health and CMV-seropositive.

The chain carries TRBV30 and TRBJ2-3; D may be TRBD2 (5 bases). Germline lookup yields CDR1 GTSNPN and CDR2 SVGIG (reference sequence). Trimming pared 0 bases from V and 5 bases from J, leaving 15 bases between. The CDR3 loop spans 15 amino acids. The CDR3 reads CAWSVEGVRRDTQYF. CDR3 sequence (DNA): TGTGCCTGGAGTGTAGAGGGCGTGAGAAGAGATACGCAGTATTTT. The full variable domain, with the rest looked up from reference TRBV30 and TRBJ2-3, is SQTIHQWPATLVQPVGSPLSLECTVEGTSNPNLYWYRQAAGRGLQLLFYSVGIGQISSEVPQNLSASRPQDRQFILSSKKLLLSDSGFYLCAWSVEGVRRDTQYFGPGTRLTVL.

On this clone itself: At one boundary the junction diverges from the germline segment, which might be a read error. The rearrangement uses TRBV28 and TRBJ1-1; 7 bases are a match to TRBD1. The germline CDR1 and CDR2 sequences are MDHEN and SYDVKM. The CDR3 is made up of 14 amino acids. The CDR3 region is CAGSPGQWGTEAFF. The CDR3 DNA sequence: TGTGCCGGCAGTCCGGGACAGTGGGGGACTGAAGCTTTCTTT.

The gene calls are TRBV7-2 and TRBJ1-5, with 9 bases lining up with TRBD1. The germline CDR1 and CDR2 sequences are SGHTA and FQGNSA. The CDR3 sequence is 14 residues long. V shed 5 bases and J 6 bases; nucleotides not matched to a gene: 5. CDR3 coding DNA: TGTGCCAGCAGCCTCTTACAGGGGGCTCAGCCCCAGCATTTT. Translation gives CASSLLQGAQPQHF.

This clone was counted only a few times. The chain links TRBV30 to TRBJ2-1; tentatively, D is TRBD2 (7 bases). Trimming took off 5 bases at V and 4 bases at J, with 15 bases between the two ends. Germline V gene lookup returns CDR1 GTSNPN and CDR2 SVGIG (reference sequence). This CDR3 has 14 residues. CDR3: CAWEVQGGYNEQFF. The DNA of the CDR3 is TGTGCCTGGGAGGTACAGGGAGGGTACAATGAGCAGTTCTTC.

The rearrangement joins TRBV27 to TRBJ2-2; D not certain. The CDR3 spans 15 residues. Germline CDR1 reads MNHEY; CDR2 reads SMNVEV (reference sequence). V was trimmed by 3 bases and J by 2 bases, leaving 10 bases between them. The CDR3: CASSFRVLNTGELFF. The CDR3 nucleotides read TGTGCCAGCAGTTTTCGGGTTCTAAACACCGGGGAGCTGTTTTTT.

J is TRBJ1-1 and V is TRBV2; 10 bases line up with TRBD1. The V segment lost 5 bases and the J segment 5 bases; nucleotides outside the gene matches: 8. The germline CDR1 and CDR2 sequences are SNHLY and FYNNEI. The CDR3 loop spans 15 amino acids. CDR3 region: CASSLTGGAGTEAFF. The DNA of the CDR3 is TGTGCCAGCAGTTTGACAGGGGGCGCGGGAACTGAAGCTTTCTTT.

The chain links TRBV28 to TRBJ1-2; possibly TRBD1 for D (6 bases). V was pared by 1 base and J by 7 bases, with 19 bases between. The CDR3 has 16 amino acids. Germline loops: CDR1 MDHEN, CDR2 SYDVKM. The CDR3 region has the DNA TGTGCCAGCAGTTTATTGAGAGGGGGGGGTATGGGTGGCTACACCTTC. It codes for CASSLLRGGGMGGYTF.

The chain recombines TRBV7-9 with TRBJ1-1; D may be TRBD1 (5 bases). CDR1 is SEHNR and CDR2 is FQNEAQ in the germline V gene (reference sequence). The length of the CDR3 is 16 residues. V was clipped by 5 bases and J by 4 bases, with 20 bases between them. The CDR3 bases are TGTGCCAGCAGCAACCCAGGGTCAGGTATCGGCACTGAAGCTTTCTTT. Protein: CASSNPGSGIGTEAFF.

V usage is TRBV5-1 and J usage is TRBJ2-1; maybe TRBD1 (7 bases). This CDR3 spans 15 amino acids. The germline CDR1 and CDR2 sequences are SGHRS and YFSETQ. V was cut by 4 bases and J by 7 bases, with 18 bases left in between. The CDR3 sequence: CASSQQGGQTNEQFF. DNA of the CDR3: TGCGCCAGCAGCCAGCAGGGGGGCCAGACGAATGAGCAGTTCTTC.

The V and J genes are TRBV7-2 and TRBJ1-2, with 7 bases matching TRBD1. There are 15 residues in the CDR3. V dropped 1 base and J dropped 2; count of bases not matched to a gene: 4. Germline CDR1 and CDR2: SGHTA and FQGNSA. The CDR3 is CASSLGQGGNYGYTF. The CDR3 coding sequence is TGTGCCAGCAGCTTAGGGCAGGGGGGCAACTATGGCTACACCTTC.

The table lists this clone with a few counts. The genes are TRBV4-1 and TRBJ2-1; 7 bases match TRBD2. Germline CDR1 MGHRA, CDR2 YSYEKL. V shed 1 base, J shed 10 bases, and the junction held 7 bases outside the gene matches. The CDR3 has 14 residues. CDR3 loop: CASSQGLAVIEQFF. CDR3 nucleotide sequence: TGCGCCAGCAGCCAAGGACTAGCAGTTATCGAGCAGTTCTTC.

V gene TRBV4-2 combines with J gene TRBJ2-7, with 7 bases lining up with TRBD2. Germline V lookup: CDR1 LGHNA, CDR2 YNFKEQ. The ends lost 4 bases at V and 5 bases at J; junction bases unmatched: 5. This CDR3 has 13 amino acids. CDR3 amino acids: CASSPLAVNEQYF. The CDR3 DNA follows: TGTGCCAGCAGCCCGCTAGCGGTGAACGAGCAGTACTTC.

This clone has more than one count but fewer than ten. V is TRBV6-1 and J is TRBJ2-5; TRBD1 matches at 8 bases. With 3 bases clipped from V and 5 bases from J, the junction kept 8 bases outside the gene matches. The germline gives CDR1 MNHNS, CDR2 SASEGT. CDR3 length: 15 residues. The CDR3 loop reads CASSEDPGGQETQYF. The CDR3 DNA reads TGTGCCAGCAGTGAGGACCCAGGGGGCCAGGAGACCCAGTACTTC.

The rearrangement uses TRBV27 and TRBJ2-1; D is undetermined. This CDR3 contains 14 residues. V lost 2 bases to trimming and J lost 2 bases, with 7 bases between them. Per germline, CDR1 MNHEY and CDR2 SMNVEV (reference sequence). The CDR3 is CASSLVTPYNEQFF. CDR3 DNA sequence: TGTGCCAGCAGTTTAGTGACACCCTACAATGAGCAGTTCTTC.

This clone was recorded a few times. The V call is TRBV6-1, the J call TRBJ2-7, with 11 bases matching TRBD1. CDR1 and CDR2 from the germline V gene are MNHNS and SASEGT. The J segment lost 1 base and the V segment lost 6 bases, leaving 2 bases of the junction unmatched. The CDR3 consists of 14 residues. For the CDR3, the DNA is TGTGCCAGCAGGGGACAGGGGGTTTCCTACGAGCAGTACTTC. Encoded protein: CASRGQGVSYEQYF.

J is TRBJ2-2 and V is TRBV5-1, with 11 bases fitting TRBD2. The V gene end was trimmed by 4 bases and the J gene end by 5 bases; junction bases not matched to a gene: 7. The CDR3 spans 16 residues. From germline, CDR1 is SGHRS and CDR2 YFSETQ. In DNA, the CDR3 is TGCGCCAGCAGCCCGGTTAGCGGGGGGGCTACCGGGGAGCTGTTTTTT. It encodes CASSPVSGGATGELFF.

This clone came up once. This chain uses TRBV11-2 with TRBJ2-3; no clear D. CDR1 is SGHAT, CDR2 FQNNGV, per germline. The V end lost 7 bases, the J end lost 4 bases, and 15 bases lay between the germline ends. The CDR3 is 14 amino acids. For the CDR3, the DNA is TGTGCCAGCACCACCCCCTTAGTAGCAGATACGCAGTATTTT. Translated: CASTTPLVADTQYF.

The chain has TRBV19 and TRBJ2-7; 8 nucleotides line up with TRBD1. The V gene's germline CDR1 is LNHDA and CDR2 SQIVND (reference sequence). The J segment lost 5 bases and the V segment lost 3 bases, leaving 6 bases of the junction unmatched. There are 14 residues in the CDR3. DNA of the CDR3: TGTGCCAGTAGTATCCGGTCAGGGGGCGACGAGCAGTACTTC. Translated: CASSIRSGGDEQYF.

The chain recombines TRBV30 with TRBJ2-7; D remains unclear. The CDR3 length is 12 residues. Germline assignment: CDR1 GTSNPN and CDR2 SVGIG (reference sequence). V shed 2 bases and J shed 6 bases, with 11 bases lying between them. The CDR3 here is CAWSPDPSEQYF. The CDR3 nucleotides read TGTGCCTGGAGTCCAGACCCTAGCGAGCAGTACTTC.

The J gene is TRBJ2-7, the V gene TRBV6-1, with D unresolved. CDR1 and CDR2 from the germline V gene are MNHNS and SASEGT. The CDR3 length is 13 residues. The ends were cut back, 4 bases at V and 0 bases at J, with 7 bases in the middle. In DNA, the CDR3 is TGTGCCAGCAGTGTAACATTCTCCTACGAGCAGTACTTC. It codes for CASSVTFSYEQYF.